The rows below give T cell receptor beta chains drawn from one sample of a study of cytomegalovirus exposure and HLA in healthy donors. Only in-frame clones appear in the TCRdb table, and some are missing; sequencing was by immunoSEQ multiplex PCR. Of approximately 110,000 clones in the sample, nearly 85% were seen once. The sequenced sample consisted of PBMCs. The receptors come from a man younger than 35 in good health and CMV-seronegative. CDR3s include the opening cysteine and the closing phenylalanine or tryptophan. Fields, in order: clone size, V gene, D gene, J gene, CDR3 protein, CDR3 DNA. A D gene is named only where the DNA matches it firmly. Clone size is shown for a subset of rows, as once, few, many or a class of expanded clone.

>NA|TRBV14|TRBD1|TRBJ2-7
CASSQGTGWVYEQYF
TGTGCCAGCAGCCAGGGGACAGGGTGGGTTTACGAGCAGTACTTC
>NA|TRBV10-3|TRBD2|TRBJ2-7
CAISDDTSGTSPHF
TGTGCCATCAGTGATGATACTAGCGGGACTTCCCCGCACTTC
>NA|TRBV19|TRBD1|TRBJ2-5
CASSMVRGREETQYF
TGTGCCAGTAGTATGGTCAGGGGGCGCGAGGAGACCCAGTACTTC
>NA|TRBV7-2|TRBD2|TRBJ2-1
CASLSGVTSGLNNEQFF
TGTGCCAGCCTAAGTGGGGTCACTAGCGGTCTTAACAATGAGCAGTTCTTC
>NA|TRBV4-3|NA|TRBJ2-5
CASSQDWAGQETQYF
TGCGCCAGCAGCCAAGATTGGGCAGGCCAAGAGACCCAGTACTTC
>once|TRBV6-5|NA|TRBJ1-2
CASSYSGARAGGGYTF
TGTGCCAGCAGTTACTCGGGGGCTCGGGCGGGGGGTGGCTACACCTTC
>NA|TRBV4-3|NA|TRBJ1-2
CASSQDSASGGYTF
TGCGCCAGCAGCCAAGATTCCGCGTCGGGTGGCTACACCTTC
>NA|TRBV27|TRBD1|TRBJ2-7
CASSPYTGQDPSYEQYF
TGTGCCAGCAGTCCCTACACTGGACAGGACCCATCCTACGAGCAGTACTTC
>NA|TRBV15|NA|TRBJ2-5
CATSIASWRGTQETQYF
TGTGCCACCAGCATCGCGTCCTGGAGGGGAACTCAAGAGACCCAGTACTTC
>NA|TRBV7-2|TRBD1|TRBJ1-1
CASSSAGGATEAFF
TGTGCCAGCAGCTCCGCAGGGGGCGCGACTGAAGCTTTCTTT